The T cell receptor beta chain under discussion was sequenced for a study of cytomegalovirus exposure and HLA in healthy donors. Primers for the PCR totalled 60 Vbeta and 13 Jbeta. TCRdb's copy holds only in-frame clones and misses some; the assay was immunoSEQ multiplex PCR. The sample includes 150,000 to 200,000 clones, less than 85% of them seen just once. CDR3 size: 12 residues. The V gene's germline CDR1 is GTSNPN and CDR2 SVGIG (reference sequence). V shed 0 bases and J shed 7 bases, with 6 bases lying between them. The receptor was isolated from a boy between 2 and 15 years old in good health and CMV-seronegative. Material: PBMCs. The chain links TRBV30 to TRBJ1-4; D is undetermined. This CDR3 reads CAWSVIGEKLFF. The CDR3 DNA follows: TGTGCCTGGAGTGTAATCGGTGAAAAACTGTTTTTT. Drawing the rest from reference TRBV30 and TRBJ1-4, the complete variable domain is SQTIHQWPATLVQPVGSPLSLECTVEGTSNPNLYWYRQAAGRGLQLLFYSVGIGQISSEVPQNLSASRPQDRQFILSSKKLLLSDSGFYLCAWSVIGEKLFFGSGTQLSVL.